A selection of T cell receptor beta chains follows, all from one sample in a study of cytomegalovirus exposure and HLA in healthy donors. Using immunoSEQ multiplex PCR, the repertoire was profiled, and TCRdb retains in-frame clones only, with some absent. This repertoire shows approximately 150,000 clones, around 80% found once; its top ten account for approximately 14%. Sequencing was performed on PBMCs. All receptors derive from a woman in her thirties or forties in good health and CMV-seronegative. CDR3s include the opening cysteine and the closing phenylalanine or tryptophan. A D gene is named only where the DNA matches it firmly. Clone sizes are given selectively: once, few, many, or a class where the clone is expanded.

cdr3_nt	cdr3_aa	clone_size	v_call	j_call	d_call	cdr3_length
TGTGCCAGCAGCTTGGATGGACTAGCGGTCTTCAATGAGCAGTTCTTC	CASSLDGLAVFNEQFF	NA	TRBV5-5	TRBJ2-1	TRBD2	16
TGTGCCAGCAGTTTACCCAGGGGGCTCTCCACCGGGGAGCTGTTTTTT	CASSLPRGLSTGELFF	NA	TRBV28	TRBJ2-2	TRBD1	16
TGTGCCAGCGGGCAGAAATTACAACCTGAAAAACTGTTTTTT	CASGQKLQPEKLFF	few	TRBV6-5	TRBJ1-4	NA	14
TGTGCCAGCAGGGACATGAACACTGAAGCTTTCTTT	CASRDMNTEAFF	NA	TRBV2	TRBJ1-1	NA	12
TGCGCCAGCAGCTTGCTTAGCGGGGTGGGGAATGAGCAGTTCTTC	CASSLLSGVGNEQFF	once	TRBV5-1	TRBJ2-1	TRBD2	15
TGTGCCAGCAGTGAAGTAACTTCCAACACCGGGGAGCTGTTTTTT	CASSEVTSNTGELFF	few	TRBV2	TRBJ2-2	NA	15
TGTGCCAGCAGCGTAGGAGCAGGGGCGATATACAATGAGCAGTTCTTC	CASSVGAGAIYNEQFF	NA	TRBV9	TRBJ2-1	NA	16
TGCGCCAGCAGCCAAGATAGACAGACAAACACCATATATTTT	CASSQDRQTNTIYF	NA	TRBV4-3	TRBJ1-3	NA	14
TGTGCCAGTAGTACATATGGACAGGGGGCTGGTTCACCCCTCCACTTT	CASSTYGQGAGSPLHF	NA	TRBV19	TRBJ1-6	TRBD1	16
TGTGCCAGCAGCTTAGCGCGAGGGCGTCAGTATTTT	CASSLARGRQYF	NA	TRBV7-8	TRBJ2-3	NA	12
TGTGCCAGCGCCGGGACAGGGGACCACGAGCAGTACTTC	CASAGTGDHEQYF	NA	TRBV28	TRBJ2-7	TRBD1	13
TGTGCCAGCAGCACTCAGGGGGCGATAACTGAAGCTTTCTTT	CASSTQGAITEAFF	few	TRBV7-2	TRBJ1-1	TRBD1	14
TGCGCCAGCAGCTTACAGGGTTCCGATGAAAAACTGTTTTTT	CASSLQGSDEKLFF	NA	TRBV5-1	TRBJ1-4	NA	14
TGTGCCAGCAGCCAACAGGAGGGAAAGTCGTCTGGCTACACCTTC	CASSQQEGKSSGYTF	NA	TRBV14	TRBJ1-2	NA	15
TGTGCCAGCAGTTTAATCGGGGTATCCTACAATGAGCAGTTCTTC	CASSLIGVSYNEQFF	NA	TRBV27	TRBJ2-1	NA	15
TGTGCCTGGAGTTTAGGCGGCTACGAGCAGTACTTC	CAWSLGGYEQYF	NA	TRBV30	TRBJ2-7	NA	12
TGTGCCTCAGGACTAGCGGGTACCAATGAGCAGTTCTTC	CASGLAGTNEQFF	NA	TRBV11-3	TRBJ2-1	TRBD2	13
TGCAGCGTTGAGGCAGGGGGCAATGAGCAGTTCTTC	CSVEAGGNEQFF	NA	TRBV29-1	TRBJ2-1	TRBD1	12
TGTGCCAGCAGCCCGAGCCGGGGCTACGAGCAGTACTTC	CASSPSRGYEQYF	few	TRBV19	TRBJ2-7	NA	13
TGTGCCAGCAGTGACACAGGGGCCGTCTACGAGCAGTACTTC	CASSDTGAVYEQYF	NA	TRBV6-1	TRBJ2-7	TRBD1	14
TGTGCCAGCAGCTTAGAAGGGACTAGCGTATACAATGAGCAGTTCTTC	CASSLEGTSVYNEQFF	NA	TRBV11-3	TRBJ2-1	TRBD2	16
TGCGCCAGCTCACCGCGGGGGGCAGCCTACGAGCAGTACTTC	CASSPRGAAYEQYF	NA	TRBV5-1	TRBJ2-7	TRBD2	14
TGTGCCAGCAGTGCCTTTGCCGGGACAGAAGGCGAAAAACTGTTTTTT	CASSAFAGTEGEKLFF	few	TRBV25-1	TRBJ1-4	TRBD1	16
TGCGCCAGCAGCTTGGGGACGGGACAGGGGATTAGAGAGACCCAGTACTTC	CASSLGTGQGIRETQYF	NA	TRBV5-1	TRBJ2-5	TRBD1	17
TGTGCCACCTTGGGACTCATCGGCGCAGATACGCAGTATTTT	CATLGLIGADTQYF	few	TRBV28	TRBJ2-3	NA	14
TGTGCCAGCAGTGTAATCACCGGGGAGCTGTTTTTT	CASSVITGELFF	NA	TRBV2	TRBJ2-2	NA	12
TGCGCCAGCAGCCAAGAAGGTACGGGAGCTTCACCCCTCCACTTT	CASSQEGTGASPLHF	NA	TRBV4-1	TRBJ1-6	NA	15
TGCAGCGTTCTACAGGGGACAGATTCACCCCTCCACTTT	CSVLQGTDSPLHF	few	TRBV29-1	TRBJ1-6	TRBD1	13
TGTGCCAGCAGCTTCACTAGCGGGACATACAATGAGCAGTTCTTC	CASSFTSGTYNEQFF	NA	TRBV5-4	TRBJ2-1	TRBD2	15
TGTGCCAGCAGTGACCCGGGGGGTTATGAGCTCGGGACGAACGCGCGGGAGCAGTACTTC	CASSDPGGYELGTNAREQYF	NA	TRBV2	TRBJ2-7	TRBD2	20
TGTGCCAGCAGCCGGGACAGCGCCGGCTACTATGGCTACACCTTC	CASSRDSAGYYGYTF	NA	TRBV5-4	TRBJ1-2	TRBD1	15
TGTGCCAGCAGCCCCCAGGGGACAGGGTTATCCAATGAGCAGTTCTTC	CASSPQGTGLSNEQFF	NA	TRBV7-8	TRBJ2-1	TRBD1	16
TGTGCCAGCAGCTTAGATGGGAGGACTGAAGCTTTCTTT	CASSLDGRTEAFF	few	TRBV7-3	TRBJ1-1	NA	13
TGTGCCAGCAGCCAGGAAGCGGGAGGGCCCGGGAGCACCGGGGAGCTGTTTTTT	CASSQEAGGPGSTGELFF	NA	TRBV2	TRBJ2-2	TRBD2	18
TGTGCCAGCAGAACAAGCGGGGGGGTATCCTACGAGCAGTACTTC	CASRTSGGVSYEQYF	NA	TRBV6-1	TRBJ2-7	TRBD2	15
TGCGCCAGCAGCCAAGAGACAGGCAGTGGCTACACCTTC	CASSQETGSGYTF	NA	TRBV4-3	TRBJ1-2	NA	13
TGTGCCAGCAGCGTAGTGGCGGGTCAAGAGACCCAGTACTTC	CASSVVAGQETQYF	NA	TRBV9	TRBJ2-5	NA	14
TGTGCCAGCTATGACTCAATGGACTATGGCTACACCTTC	CASYDSMDYGYTF	NA	TRBV28	TRBJ1-2	NA	13
TGTGCCAGCAGCCCCGAGGTAGGGGTGAACACCGGGGAGCTGTTTTTT	CASSPEVGVNTGELFF	NA	TRBV14	TRBJ2-2	NA	16
TGTGCCACCCGGAGGGGATACGAGCAGTACTTC	CATRRGYEQYF	NA	TRBV27	TRBJ2-7	NA	11
TGTGCCAGCAGCGAAGGACTAGCGGGGGTAGATACGCAGTATTTT	CASSEGLAGVDTQYF	once	TRBV6-4	TRBJ2-3	TRBD2	15
TGCGCCAGCACGGGGACAACCAACACCGGGGAGCTGTTTTTT	CASTGTTNTGELFF	NA	TRBV10-2	TRBJ2-2	NA	14
TGTGCCAGCAGCTTAGCAGGGGGCGCGGAGACCCAGTACTTC	CASSLAGGAETQYF	NA	TRBV7-9	TRBJ2-5	TRBD1	14
TGTGCCAGGGAAAATAGTCCCCTCAGCGGGAGTGTCTACAATGAGCAGTTCTTC	CARENSPLSGSVYNEQFF	NA	TRBV2	TRBJ2-1	TRBD2	18
TGTGCCAGCTCACCACCGGTAGCGGGAGGAATAGATACGCAGTATTTT	CASSPPVAGGIDTQYF	NA	TRBV18	TRBJ2-3	TRBD2	16
TGTGCCAGCAGTTACGGGCGTTCAGATACGCAGTATTTT	CASSYGRSDTQYF	NA	TRBV6-5	TRBJ2-3	NA	13
TGTGCCAGCAGCCCCAAGGGACTAGCGGGCAATGAGCAGTTCTTC	CASSPKGLAGNEQFF	NA	TRBV11-2	TRBJ2-1	TRBD2	15
TGTGCCAGTAGTTCGACCCGAGGCAGGGCCAACTCTGGAAACACCATATATTTT	CASSSTRGRANSGNTIYF	NA	TRBV19	TRBJ1-3	NA	18
TGTGCCAGCGGCACCCCCAGCGGGATCTCCTACGAGCAGTACTTC	CASGTPSGISYEQYF	few	TRBV6-6	TRBJ2-7	TRBD2	15
TGTGCCAGCAGCTTATTACAGGGAGGGACCGGGGAGCTGTTTTTT	CASSLLQGGTGELFF	once	TRBV7-3	TRBJ2-2	NA	15